Below, one T cell receptor beta chain is given with its context. These data are taken from a study of shared clonotypes between healthy human individuals. Measured with immunoSEQ multiplex PCR; TCRdb has only the in-frame clones, and not every one. The sample shows around 600,000 clones, around 96% of them seen only once. Naive CD8 populations comprised CD45RO-negative cells positively selected for CCR7, excluding terminally differentiated effector memory CD45RA+ cells. The receptor was derived from a young woman in good health. Sample: naive CD8+ T cells sorted from blood.

The CDR3: CASSLDRGSSTDTQYF. The CDR3 coding sequence is TGTGCCAGCAGCCTGGACAGGGGATCTAGCACAGATACGCAGTATTTT. V and J are TRBV13 and TRBJ2-3; 9 positions match TRBD1. V was pared by 5 bases and J by 0 bases, with 6 bases of the junction left unmatched. Germline assignment: CDR1 PRHDT and CDR2 FYEKMQ (reference sequence). The length of the CDR3 is 16 residues.